What follows are 21 T cell receptor beta chains derived from one specimen sequenced in a study of blood T cell repertoires in COVID-19. Measured with immunoSEQ multiplex PCR; TCRdb has only the in-frame clones, and not every one. This table holds some 110,000 clones, 86% found once. Sequencing was done on a sample of peripheral blood. The receptors originated from a man aged 35 to 55 with acute or convalescent COVID-19.

This chain connects TRBV29-1 to TRBJ1-2; 9 nucleotides agree with TRBD1. The CDR3 totals 14 residues. Looked up from germline, CDR1 is SQVTM and CDR2 is ANQGSEA. Unmatched junction bases numbered 9, after V lost 6 bases and J lost 4 bases. Here the CDR3 DNA reads TGCAGCGTGCGGGACAGGGTGTCCAGCTATGGCTACACCTTC. Translating gives CSVRDRVSSYGYTF.

The V call is TRBV7-3, the J call TRBJ1-1; D gene unclear. Trimming left V 1 base short and J 3 bases short, with 6 bases between. There are 13 residues in the CDR3. The germline CDR1 and CDR2 sequences are SGHTA and FQGTGA. The DNA of the CDR3 is TGTGCCAGCAGCTTAAAGCCTGACACTGAAGCTTTCTTT. Its protein product is CASSLKPDTEAFF.

This clone was recorded once. The chain couples TRBV30 to TRBJ1-5, with a tentative D call TRBD1 (6 bases). Germline-derived CDR1 and CDR2 are GTSNPN and SVGIG (reference sequence). The CDR3 is 16 residues long. Trimming left V 1 base short and J 3 bases short, with 16 bases between. CDR3 sequence: CAWSATTDRNNQPQHF. Written as DNA, the CDR3 is TGTGCCTGGAGTGCCACCACCGACAGGAACAATCAGCCCCAGCATTTT.

V is TRBV30 and J is TRBJ1-6; D unresolved. V was cut by 4 bases and J by 0 bases, with 10 bases left in between. The CDR3 length is 15 residues. Germline lookup yields CDR1 GTSNPN and CDR2 SVGIG (reference sequence). The CDR3 DNA is TGTGCCTGGACAGGATCGAGCTCCTATAATTCACCCCTCCACTTT. Protein sequence: CAWTGSSSYNSPLHF.

For the CDR3, the DNA is TGTGCCAGCAGCTCGGGACGGACAGGGGGCACCGGGGAGCTGTTTTTT. Its protein product is CASSSGRTGGTGELFF. The chain uses TRBV5-4 and TRBJ2-2; 10 bases are a match to TRBD1. The CDR3 contains 16 residues. Germline loops: CDR1 SGHNT, CDR2 YYREEE (reference sequence). J was trimmed by 4 bases and V by 3 bases; bases with no gene match: 6. Combining the CDR3 with reference TRBV5-4 and TRBJ2-2 gives the whole variable domain ETGVTQSPTHLIKTRGQQVTLRCSSQSGHNTVSWYQQALGQGPQFIFQYYREEENGRGNFPPRFSGLQFPNYSSELNVNALELDDSALYLCASSSGRTGGTGELFFGEGSRLTVL.

By share of the sample, this clone is medium-sized (0.01 to 0.1%). The chain combines TRBV11-2 with TRBJ2-1, with TRBD2 identical over 10 bases. The trim removed 5 bases at V and 3 bases at J, leaving 7 bases unmatched. This CDR3 region has 16 residues. CDR1 and CDR2 (germline): SGHAT, FQNNGV. CDR3 DNA: TGTGCCAGCAGCCACATTAGCGGGAGGAACTACAATGAGCAGTTCTTC. It yields the protein CASSHISGRNYNEQFF.

CDR3 coding DNA: TGCGCCAGCAGTCGGGACACATACAATGAGCAGTTCTTC. Protein sequence: CASSRDTYNEQFF. The genes are TRBV10-2 and TRBJ2-1; a weak D match, TRBD1 (6 bases). Trimming took 5 bases from V and 4 from J, leaving 9 bases between them. Looked up from germline, CDR1 is WSHSY and CDR2 is SAAADI. This CDR3 spans 13 amino acids.

This rearrangement joins TRBV7-6 to TRBJ1-1, with a possible D match to TRBD1 (6 bases). Trimming removed 5 bases from V and 10 bases from J, with 17 bases in between. This CDR3 spans 13 amino acids. CDR1 and CDR2 from the germline V gene are SGHVS and FNYEAQ. The CDR3 is CASSPAITGTAFF. CDR3 DNA: TGTGCCAGCAGCCCAGCCATAACAGGGACAGCTTTCTTT.

The chain carries TRBV6-2 or TRBV6-3 and TRBJ2-5; TRBD2 matches at 8 bases. V lost 5 bases to trimming and J lost 6 bases; unmatched junction nucleotides: 8. CDR1 is MNHEY and CDR2 is SVGEGT in the germline V gene. The CDR3 is made up of 14 amino acids. The CDR3, as DNA: TGTGCCAGCAGTACGGCGGGGGGCCTGAAGACCCAGTACTTC. Protein: CASSTAGGLKTQYF.

The CDR3 is CASRYGQGSGNTIYF. The CDR3 coding sequence is TGTGCCAGCAGGTATGGACAGGGAAGTGGAAACACCATATATTTT. The chain has TRBV6-5 and TRBJ1-3, with 8 positions matching TRBD1. V lost 6 bases and J lost 3; bases outside the gene matches: 7. The CDR3 loop spans 15 amino acids. The germline gives CDR1 MNHEY, CDR2 SVGAGI.

This clone has ten or more counts. The genes are TRBV30 and TRBJ2-3; TRBD1 is a possible D gene (6 bases). This CDR3 region has 12 residues. Germline assignment: CDR1 GTSNPN and CDR2 SVGIG (reference sequence). The V end lost 0 bases, the J end lost 6 bases, and 7 bases lay between the germline ends. CDR3 residues: CAWSVRGDTQYF. CDR3 coding DNA: TGTGCCTGGAGTGTAAGGGGGGATACGCAGTATTTT.

The chain joins TRBV24-1 to TRBJ2-3, with a possible D match to TRBD1 (5 bases). The length of the CDR3 is 15 residues. Trimming stripped 2 bases from V and 6 bases from J, with 14 bases between. Germline CDR1 KGHDR, CDR2 SFDVKD. The CDR3 spells CATSDYSGPPDTQYF. For the CDR3, the DNA is TGTGCCACCAGTGATTACTCAGGGCCCCCGGATACGCAGTATTTT.

The chain links TRBV27 to TRBJ1-1; 11 bases are a match to TRBD1. The CDR3 has 14 amino acids. The V gene end was trimmed by 3 bases and the J gene end by 4 bases; junction bases not matched to a gene: 1. Germline V lookup: CDR1 MNHEY, CDR2 SMNVEV (reference sequence). The CDR3 coding sequence is TGTGCCAGCAGTTTTGGGACAGGGGGCACTGAAGCTTTCTTT. Translating gives CASSFGTGGTEAFF.

V usage is TRBV9 and J usage is TRBJ2-2; D perhaps matches TRBD1 (7 bases). With 3 bases removed from V and 7 bases from J, the gap between germline ends came to 19 bases. The CDR3 has 16 amino acids. The germline gives CDR1 SGDLS, CDR2 YYNGEE. DNA of the CDR3: TGTGCCAGCAGCGAGCCGCCAGGGGGGCGTGGCGGGGAGCTGTTTTTT. This encodes CASSEPPGGRGGELFF.

The J gene is TRBJ1-3, the V gene TRBV13; D gene uncertain. V lost 2 bases, J lost 1 base, and 6 bases lay in between. Germline loops: CDR1 PRHDT, CDR2 FYEKMQ (reference sequence). This CDR3 region has 14 residues. DNA of the CDR3: TGTGCCAGCAGCTTACGCGGGTCTGGAAACACCATATATTTT. Translation gives CASSLRGSGNTIYF.

This clone was seen a single time. The rearrangement uses TRBV4-3 and TRBJ1-6, with a weak D call TRBD1 (6 bases). V was pared by 0 bases and J by 9 bases, with 12 bases between. Germline CDR1 is LGHNA and CDR2 is YSLEER. The CDR3 loop spans 15 amino acids. CDR3: CASSQEGQGGSPLHF. Here the CDR3 DNA reads TGCGCCAGCAGCCAAGAAGGCCAAGGGGGTTCACCCCTCCACTTT.

V usage is TRBV11-3 and J usage is TRBJ1-6; no reliable D call. V lost 2 bases to trimming and J lost 7 bases, with 6 bases between them. Germline lookup yields CDR1 SGHNT and CDR2 YENEEA. The CDR3 length is 13 residues. Here the CDR3 reads CASSLNSNSPLHF. For the CDR3, the DNA is TGTGCCAGCAGCTTAAACAGCAATTCACCCCTCCACTTT.

V usage is TRBV7-2 and J usage is TRBJ2-3; D is uncertain. Germline V gene sequence: CDR1 SGHTA, CDR2 FQGNSA. Trimming took 5 bases from V and 4 from J, leaving 13 bases between them. The CDR3 length is 14 residues. CDR3 sequence (DNA): TGTGCCAGCAGCAGTGACCTAGGAGCAGATACGCAGTATTTT. Translation: CASSSDLGADTQYF.

This clone was picked up one time. The chain recombines TRBV21-1 with TRBJ1-6; the D segment call TRBD1 is taken from the table without a DNA check. TRBV21-1 is flagged as a pseudogene. CDR3 length: 19 amino acids. The CDR3: CASSPLSRGREAGPSPLHF. The CDR3, as DNA: TGTGCCAGCAGCCCTCTAAGCAGGGGAAGGGAAGCAGGGCCGTCACCCCTCCACTTT.

V and J are TRBV19 and TRBJ2-2, with D possibly TRBD1 on 6 matching bases. The CDR3 has 15 amino acids. Germline CDR1 reads LNHDA; CDR2 reads SQIVND (reference sequence). V was clipped by 5 bases and J by 7 bases, with 17 bases between them. The CDR3 here is CASSPQTGSGGELFF. CDR3 bases: TGTGCCAGTAGTCCTCAAACAGGGTCGGGCGGGGAGCTGTTTTTT.

CDR3 coding DNA: TGTGCCAGCAGCCGGGGGAGGGAGACTGAAGCTTTCTTT. Its translation: CASSRGRETEAFF. The V gene is TRBV2, the J gene TRBJ1-1, with D tentatively TRBD1 (5 bases). CDR1 is SNHLY, CDR2 FYNNEI, per germline. This CDR3 has 13 amino acids. V was clipped by 6 bases and J by 5 bases, with 13 bases between them.